This passage covers 23 T cell receptor beta chains from one sample sequenced in a study of blood T cell repertoires in COVID-19. The table came from immunoSEQ multiplex PCR; TCRdb's copy has only in-frame clones and leaves some out. The repertoire holds about 370,000 clones, roughly 86% seen once, with about 10% in the top ten. Sequencing input: peripheral blood. The receptors originated from a woman in her 30s with COVID-19, enrolled during active disease.

V is TRBV2 and J is TRBJ1-5; the D is unclear. Trimming cost V 4 bases and J 4 bases, with 11 bases left between them. CDR3 size: 14 residues. Germline assignment: CDR1 SNHLY and CDR2 FYNNEI. The CDR3 is CASSGTGRNQPQHF. CDR3 nucleotides: TGTGCCAGCAGTGGAACGGGGAGGAATCAGCCCCAGCATTTT.

The J gene is TRBJ2-1, the V gene TRBV4-3, with TRBD2 identical over 7 bases. Unmatched junction bases numbered 9, after V lost 1 base and J lost 3 bases. The CDR3 is 17 residues long. CDR1 and CDR2 from the germline V gene are LGHNA and YSLEER. In DNA form, the CDR3 reads TGCGCCAGCAGCCAAGGTCCGGCGGGAGAGGACTACAATGAGCAGTTCTTC. Residues: CASSQGPAGEDYNEQFF.

The chain combines TRBV7-9 with TRBJ1-5; D possibly corresponds to TRBD1 (5 bases). This CDR3 is built from 16 residues. The germline CDR1 and CDR2 sequences are SEHNR and FQNEAQ (reference sequence). V lost 10 bases and J lost 0, with 19 bases in between. CDR3: CATSLGPGYSNQPQHF. For the CDR3, the DNA is TGTGCCACATCCCTGGGGCCCGGGTATAGCAATCAGCCCCAGCATTTT.

The J gene is TRBJ1-1, the V gene TRBV19, with D hard to call. The CDR3 spans 16 residues. The V gene's germline CDR1 is LNHDA and CDR2 SQIVND (reference sequence). Trimming took 7 bases from V and 1 from J, leaving 19 bases between them. As DNA, the CDR3 is TGTGCCAGTAACGCCGGGTCCGGATATTCGAACACTGAAGCTTTCTTT. This encodes CASNAGSGYSNTEAFF.

The V call is TRBV11-3, the J call TRBJ2-1; 8 bases map to TRBD2. V lost 2 bases and J lost 0; bases outside the gene matches: 0. This CDR3 has 15 amino acids. CDR1 and CDR2 (germline): SGHNT, YENEEA. CDR3 region: CASSLSGGSYNEQFF. CDR3 in DNA: TGTGCCAGCAGCTTAAGCGGGGGCTCCTACAATGAGCAGTTCTTC.

The CDR3 DNA follows: TGTGCCAGCAGCTTGACTCCCATCACAGATACGCAGTATTTT. Its translation is CASSLTPITDTQYF. The chain employs TRBV11-3 and TRBJ2-3; D ambiguous. CDR1 and CDR2 from the germline V gene are SGHNT and YENEEA. This CDR3 is 14 amino acids long. Trimming cost V 3 bases and J 2 bases, with 9 bases left between them.

J is TRBJ2-3 and V is TRBV29-1; 9 bases are a match to TRBD2. Trimming took 6 bases from V and 2 from J; bases not matched to a gene: 6. This CDR3 is 14 amino acids long. Germline CDR1 is SQVTM and CDR2 is ANQGSEA. CDR3 sequence reads: CSVLRLAATDTQYF. The CDR3 nucleotides read TGCAGCGTCTTACGACTAGCGGCCACAGATACGCAGTATTTT.

V and J are TRBV6-5 and TRBJ2-3; D is ambiguous. This CDR3 is 13 amino acids long. Trimming shortened V by 6 bases and J by 6 bases, and 13 bases separated the two germline ends. The germline CDR1 and CDR2 sequences are MNHEY and SVGAGI. The CDR3 here is CASSRLSADTQYF. CDR3 nucleotides: TGTGCCAGCAGCCGGCTAAGCGCGGATACGCAGTATTTT.

The rearrangement links TRBV5-4 to TRBJ2-7, with D perhaps matching TRBD2 (5 bases). Trimming removed 7 bases at V and 1 base at J, with 15 bases between. This CDR3 has 14 amino acids. Germline CDR1 SGHNT, CDR2 YYREEE (reference sequence). CDR3 loop: CASGPLPGSYEQYF. CDR3 coding DNA: TGTGCCAGCGGACCCTTACCGGGATCCTACGAGCAGTACTTC. The whole variable domain, filled in from reference TRBV5-4 and TRBJ2-7, reads ETGVTQSPTHLIKTRGQQVTLRCSSQSGHNTVSWYQQALGQGPQFIFQYYREEENGRGNFPPRFSGLQFPNYSSELNVNALELDDSALYLCASGPLPGSYEQYFGPGTRLTVT.

V gene TRBV30 combines with J gene TRBJ2-7; TRBD1 is a possible D gene (6 bases). CDR3 length: 11 amino acids. With 4 bases removed from V and 3 bases from J, the gap between germline ends came to 7 bases. Germline V lookup: CDR1 GTSNPN, CDR2 SVGIG (reference sequence). The DNA for the CDR3 is TGTGCCTGGACACAGGGCTACGAGCAGTACTTC. This encodes CAWTQGYEQYF.

CDR3 protein: CASKPGGVYGYTF. CDR3 DNA: TGTGCCAGTAAGCCGGGGGGAGTCTATGGCTACACCTTC. The chain recombines TRBV19 with TRBJ1-2, with D maybe TRBD1 (5 bases). This CDR3 is 13 amino acids long. CDR1 is LNHDA and CDR2 is SQIVND in the germline V gene (reference sequence). Trimming pared 7 bases from V and 4 bases from J, leaving 13 bases between.

The J gene is TRBJ2-1, the V gene TRBV12-5; no clear D. This CDR3 has 13 amino acids. Trimming pared 6 bases from V and 4 bases from J, leaving 10 bases between. The germline V gene encodes CDR1 LGHNT and CDR2 FRNRAP. This chain's CDR3 is CASGRIAYNEQFF. The CDR3 nucleotides are TGTGCTAGTGGCCGAATAGCATACAATGAGCAGTTCTTC.

Only one count was recorded for this clone. This sequence joins TRBV28 and TRBJ1-6; TRBD1 aligns across 7 bases. Trimming took 7 bases from V and 6 from J; bases not matched to a gene: 3. The germline V gene encodes CDR1 MDHEN and CDR2 SYDVKM. This CDR3 comprises 13 residues. The chain's CDR3 is CASKGTVNSPLHF. The CDR3 DNA reads as TGTGCCAGCAAAGGGACAGTTAATTCACCCCTCCACTTT.

The chain employs TRBV4-1 and TRBJ1-5, with TRBD1 matching over 8 bases. CDR3 length equals 17 residues. Germline V CDR1 and CDR2: MGHRA, YSYEKL. The ends lost 0 bases at V and 2 bases at J; junction bases unmatched: 6. CDR3 amino acids: CASSQDSWGQGNQPQHF. CDR3 nucleotide sequence: TGCGCCAGCAGCCAAGACTCGTGGGGACAGGGCAATCAGCCCCAGCATTTT.

The rearrangement joins TRBV5-1 to TRBJ2-2, with D perhaps matching TRBD1 (5 bases). CDR3 length: 14 amino acids. Germline V gene lookup returns CDR1 SGHRS and CDR2 YFSETQ. The ends were cut back, 4 bases at V and 6 bases at J, with 13 bases in the middle. CDR3 nucleotides: TGCGCCAGCAGCGCAGTTCTAGGGGCCGGGGAGCTGTTTTTT. It codes for CASSAVLGAGELFF.

This clone occurred once. The CDR3 here is CASSSRLAGGRINEQFF. CDR3 nucleotide sequence: TGTGCCAGCAGTTCAAGACTAGCGGGGGGGAGAATAAATGAGCAGTTCTTC. V usage is TRBV28 and J usage is TRBJ2-1, with TRBD2 identical over 14 bases. The CDR3 is 17 amino acids. Trimming removed 4 bases from V and 7 bases from J; junction bases left unmatched: 9. Germline lookup yields CDR1 MDHEN and CDR2 SYDVKM.

The DNA for the CDR3 is TGTGCCAGCAGCCCGACAGCCAACACTGAAGCTTTCTTT. Its translation is CASSPTANTEAFF. The V gene is TRBV6-4, the J gene TRBJ1-1, with D tentatively TRBD1 (5 bases). Deletions cut 6 bases from V and 2 bases from J, with 10 bases between. CDR3 length equals 13 residues. The germline CDR1 and CDR2 sequences are MRHNA and SNTAGT.

V and J are TRBV4-1 and TRBJ1-4; tentatively, D is TRBD1 (5 bases). The CDR3 totals 15 residues. Germline assignment: CDR1 MGHRA and CDR2 YSYEKL. V gave up 1 base and J gave up 7 bases, with 13 bases separating them. The CDR3 DNA is TGCGCCAGCAGCCAAGCGGGGGGAGGAAGTGAAAAACTGTTTTTT. This sequence encodes CASSQAGGGSEKLFF.

This rearrangement joins TRBV6-5 to TRBJ2-7; TRBD1 might be the D (5 bases). This CDR3 has 13 amino acids. V was shortened by 7 bases and J by 6 bases, with 16 bases between the two germline ends. The germline V gene has CDR1 MNHEY and CDR2 SVGAGI. The CDR3 region has the DNA TGTGCCAGCACTCGATTGGGGCAGGGCGAGCAGTACTTC. It encodes CASTRLGQGEQYF.

The chain links TRBV5-6 to TRBJ2-7, with TRBD1 identical over 10 bases. The CDR3 sequence is 15 residues long. J gave up 6 bases and V 0 bases, and 6 bases lay outside the gene matches. Germline V gene lookup returns CDR1 SGHDT and CDR2 YYEEEE. The CDR3 here is CASSLAGTGESEQYF. As DNA, the CDR3 is TGTGCCAGCAGCTTGGCAGGGACAGGGGAGAGCGAGCAGTACTTC.

The V gene is TRBV5-1, the J gene TRBJ2-1, with 8 bases fitting TRBD1. Germline-derived CDR1 and CDR2 are SGHRS and YFSETQ. Germline trimming cut 2 bases from V and 9 bases from J; bases unmatched to any gene: 4. This CDR3 has 13 residues. CDR3 sequence (DNA): TGCGCCAGCAGCTTAGACAGGGGAGGTGAGCAGTTCTTC. Its translation: CASSLDRGGEQFF.

A remark on this clone: The same CDR3 is also encoded by other DNA sequences in this sample. The V gene is TRBV28, the J gene TRBJ2-7; D not certain. V shed 5 bases and J shed 4 bases, with 6 bases lying between them. Germline V gene data show CDR1 as MDHEN and CDR2 as SYDVKM. The length of the CDR3 is 11 residues. The CDR3: CASSPLYEQYF. The CDR3 nucleotides read TGTGCCAGCAGTCCACTGTACGAGCAGTACTTC.

The rearrangement links TRBV6-6 to TRBJ2-7; D is possibly TRBD2 (6 bases). This CDR3 comprises 15 residues. Germline values: CDR1 MNHNY, CDR2 SVGAGI (reference sequence). V lost 5 bases to trimming and J lost 6 bases, with 20 bases between them. Here the CDR3 DNA reads TGTGCCAGCAGTAGCAACCTGGCGGGATCTGGCGAGCAGTACTTC. Protein sequence: CASSSNLAGSGEQYF.